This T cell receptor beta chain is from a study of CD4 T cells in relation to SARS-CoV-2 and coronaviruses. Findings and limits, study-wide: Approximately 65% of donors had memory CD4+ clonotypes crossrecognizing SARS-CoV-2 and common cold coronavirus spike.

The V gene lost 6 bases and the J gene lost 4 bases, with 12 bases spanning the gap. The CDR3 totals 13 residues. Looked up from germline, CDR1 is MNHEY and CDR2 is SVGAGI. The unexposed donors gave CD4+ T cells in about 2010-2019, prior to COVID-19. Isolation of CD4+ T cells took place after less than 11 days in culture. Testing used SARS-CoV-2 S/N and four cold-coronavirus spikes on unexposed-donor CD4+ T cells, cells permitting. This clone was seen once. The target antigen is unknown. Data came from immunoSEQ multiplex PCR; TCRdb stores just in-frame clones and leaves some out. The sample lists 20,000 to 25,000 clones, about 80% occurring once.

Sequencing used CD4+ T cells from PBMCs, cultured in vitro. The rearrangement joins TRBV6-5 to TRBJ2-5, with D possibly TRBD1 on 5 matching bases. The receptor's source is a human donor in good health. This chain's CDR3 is CASRSGNGETQYF. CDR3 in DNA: TGTGCCAGCAGATCAGGGAACGGAGAGACCCAGTACTTC.